This T cell receptor beta chain was recorded in a study of blood T cell repertoires in COVID-19. Data came from immunoSEQ multiplex PCR; TCRdb stores just in-frame clones and leaves some out. The top ten clones hold 2% to 2.5% of a sample with 250,000 to 300,000 clones, roughly 89% of them seen once. The receptor comes from a woman in her sixties or seventies with COVID-19, enrolled during active disease. Sequencing used peripheral blood.

The CDR3 sequence: CASSSSGGTTDTQYF. DNA for the CDR3: TGTGCCAGCAGTTCGAGCGGGGGGACAACAGATACGCAGTATTTT. V gene TRBV27 combines with J gene TRBJ2-3; 9 nucleotides match TRBD2. CDR1 is MNHEY, CDR2 SMNVEV, per germline (reference sequence). The CDR3 consists of 15 residues. V shed 4 bases and J 3 bases; nucleotides not matched to a gene: 5.